This T cell receptor beta chain was profiled in a study of shared clonotypes between healthy human individuals. Germline CDR1 reads KGHSH; CDR2 reads LQKENI. V lost 6 bases to trimming and J lost 2 bases, with 11 bases between them. The CDR3 has 13 amino acids. Turning to this clone: This same CDR3 is encoded by further DNA sequences in the sample.

Investigators spread the genomic DNA of each subset evenly over several immunoSEQ plates. Assay used: immunoSEQ multiplex PCR; TCRdb lists only in-frame clones, some missing. The sample yields around 2.5 million clones, 93% seen once. The chain couples TRBV18 to TRBJ2-7; D is possibly TRBD2 (6 bases). This receptor was identified in a young man in good health. Some clones in this sample may be carry-over from other donors' samples. Sequencing was carried out using naive CD4+ T cells from PBMCs. Subset: CD45RA+ positively selected. This CDR3 is CASSPGGTYEQYF. The CDR3 DNA is TGTGCCAGCTCCCCGGGCGGGACCTACGAGCAGTACTTC.